This entry is about one T cell receptor (beta chain). The antigen remains undetermined. CD4+CD25+CD127- Tregs, CD4+CD25- non-Tregs, CD4 and CD8 cells were sorted. Per the germline V gene, CDR1 is SEHNR and CDR2 is FQNEAQ (reference sequence). Trimming cost V 3 bases and J 5 bases, with 7 bases left between them. The CDR3 is 12 amino acids. These data come from a study of Tregs in tolerant kidney transplant recipients. Study observations and caveats: Expanding Tregs on activated donor B cells appeared to best identify donor-specific TCRbeta clones. Biological reproducibility was not directly addressed in this study.

The repertoire was sequenced with immunoSEQ multiplex PCR; TCRdb's copy has only in-frame clones and lacks some. The sample yields some 60,000 clones, 65% to 85% seen once. The rearrangement links TRBV7-9 to TRBJ2-5; D gene uncertain. The clonotype comes from a human donor in good health. The sample taken for sequencing was CD4+ T cells from blood. The CDR3 here is CASSFFGETQYF. In nucleotides, the CDR3 is TGTGCCAGCAGCTTCTTTGGGGAGACCCAGTACTTC.